A single T cell receptor (beta chain) is shown here with its context. No antigen is known for it. This entry comes from a study of cytomegalovirus exposure and HLA in healthy donors. Overall study context: Early released data had 65 million to 100 million unique TCRs, all coming from HLA-typed donors. Study-wide findings and caveats: Indistinguishable V segments such as TRBV6-2 and TRBV6-3 were excluded. The classifier reportedly diagnosed cytomegalovirus status with high specificity and sensitivity. Researchers reported in a later analysis that common viral pathogens appeared linked to several top clusters.

From germline, CDR1 is SGHDN and CDR2 FVKESK. This CDR3 has 16 residues. The junction had 11 bases not matched to a gene; V was cut back by 5 bases and J by 9 bases. The PCR ran on 60 Vbeta and 13 Jbeta primers. Generated by immunoSEQ multiplex PCR, the TCRdb table keeps only in-frame clones and is missing some. The sample has roughly 100,000 clones; more than 65% are singletons. The chain links TRBV14 to TRBJ1-6, with 9 nucleotides matching TRBD1. Material: PBMCs. The sequence derives from a woman younger than 30 in good health and CMV-seropositive. CDR3 DNA sequence: TGTGCCAGCAGCGGCCGGGACAGGGAGTTCGGTTCACCCCTCCACTTT. It is translated as CASSGRDREFGSPLHF.